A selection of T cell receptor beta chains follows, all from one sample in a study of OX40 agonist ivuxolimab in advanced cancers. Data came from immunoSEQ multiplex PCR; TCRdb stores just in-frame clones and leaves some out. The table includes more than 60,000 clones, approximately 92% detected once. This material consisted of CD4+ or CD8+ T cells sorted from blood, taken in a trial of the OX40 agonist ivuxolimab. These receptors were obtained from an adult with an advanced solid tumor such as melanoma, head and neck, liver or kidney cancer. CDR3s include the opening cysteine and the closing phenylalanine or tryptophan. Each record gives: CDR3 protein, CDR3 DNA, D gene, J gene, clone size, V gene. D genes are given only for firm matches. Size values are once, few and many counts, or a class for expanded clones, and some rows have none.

CASSLEQGAEGYTF,TGCGCCAGCAGCTTGGAACAGGGGGCTGAGGGCTACACCTTC,TRBD1,TRBJ1-2,NA,TRBV5-1
CASSPSFRTGDGGKNTGELFF,TGTGCCAGCAGTCCATCTTTTCGGACAGGTGACGGGGGAAAGAACACCGGGGAGCTGTTTTTT,NA,TRBJ2-2,NA,TRBV28
CASTWGSGTDTQYF,TGTGCCAGTACCTGGGGTTCCGGCACAGATACGCAGTATTTT,NA,TRBJ2-3,NA,TRBV19
CASSDRTGGIDEQFF,TGCGCCAGCAGTGATCGGACAGGGGGTATAGATGAGCAGTTCTTC,TRBD1,TRBJ2-1,few,TRBV10-1
CASSPIRANYGYTF,TGTGCCAGCAGCCCTATACGGGCTAACTATGGCTACACCTTC,NA,TRBJ1-2,NA,TRBV7-5
CASSLVGSGGPIGTDTQYF,TGTGCCAGCAGCTTAGTCGGTAGCGGGGGGCCAATAGGCACAGATACGCAGTATTTT,TRBD2,TRBJ2-3,NA,TRBV7-9
CASSLLAGISTDTQYF,TGTGCCAGTAGCCTACTAGCGGGGATTAGCACAGATACGCAGTATTTT,TRBD2,TRBJ2-3,NA,TRBV19
CATSRPGTGSYNEQFF,TGTGCCACCAGCAGGCCCGGGACAGGGTCCTACAATGAGCAGTTCTTC,TRBD1,TRBJ2-1,NA,TRBV15
CASSPPDGAGIQETQYF,TGTGCCAGCTCACCACCCGACGGGGCGGGGATCCAAGAGACCCAGTACTTC,NA,TRBJ2-5,once,TRBV18
CASSIGTSGGETQYF,TGTGCCAGCAGTATTGGGACTAGCGGGGGAGAGACCCAGTACTTC,TRBD2,TRBJ2-5,NA,TRBV6-1
CASSLSSIGTYEQYF,TGTGCCAGCAGTTTATCCTCAATAGGGACCTACGAGCAGTACTTC,NA,TRBJ2-7,NA,TRBV27
CASSVDPVMNTEAFF,TGTGCCAGCAGCGTAGATCCGGTCATGAACACTGAAGCTTTCTTT,NA,TRBJ1-1,NA,TRBV9
CASSLGTTSTDTQYF,TGTGCCAGCAGCTTAGGAACAACTAGCACAGATACGCAGTATTTT,NA,TRBJ2-3,NA,TRBV7-3
CASRKEGRVMDTQYF,TGTGCCAGCAGGAAAGAGGGGAGAGTCATGGATACGCAGTATTTT,NA,TRBJ2-3,NA,TRBV27
CASSESLAGGQETQYF,TGTGCCAGCAGTGAAAGTCTAGCGGGAGGACAAGAGACCCAGTACTTC,TRBD2,TRBJ2-5,NA,TRBV2
CASSPGVGVLNTEAFF,TGTGCCAGCTCACCAGGGGTCGGGGTGCTGAACACTGAAGCTTTCTTT,NA,TRBJ1-1,NA,TRBV18
CASSESAGTQPQHF,TGTGCCAGCAGTGAATCGGCGGGAACTCAGCCCCAGCATTTT,NA,TRBJ1-5,NA,TRBV2
CASSHVGGLSYEQYF,TGCGCCAGCAGCCACGTCGGGGGCCTCTCCTACGAGCAGTACTTC,NA,TRBJ2-7,NA,TRBV5-1
CAWVRKPGRRGEKLFF,TGTGCCTGGGTGCGGAAACCGGGACGCCGGGGTGAAAAACTGTTTTTT,NA,TRBJ1-4,NA,TRBV30
CASSDRIFNEQFF,TGTGCCAGCAGTGACAGGATCTTCAATGAGCAGTTCTTC,NA,TRBJ2-1,NA,TRBV25-1
CASSELRGHLYQETQYF,TGTGCCAGCAGTGAATTACGAGGGCACCTGTACCAAGAGACCCAGTACTTC,NA,TRBJ2-5,NA,TRBV25-1
CASSTDRGWEQYF,TGTGCCAGTAGTACTGACAGGGGTTGGGAGCAGTACTTC,TRBD1,TRBJ2-7,NA,TRBV19
CASKARTSYNEQFF,TGCGCCAGCAAAGCCCGAACCTCCTACAATGAGCAGTTCTTC,NA,TRBJ2-1,NA,TRBV5-1
CASSFGQGGEQYF,TGTGCCAGCAGTTTCGGTCAGGGGGGCGAGCAGTACTTC,NA,TRBJ2-7,NA,TRBV27
CAGHQTGLPGELFF,TGTGCCGGGCATCAAACGGGGCTACCCGGGGAGCTGTTTTTT,NA,TRBJ2-2,NA,TRBV19
CASSIGGRVNEQYF,TGTGCCAGCAGCATAGGGGGCAGGGTCAACGAGCAGTACTTC,TRBD1,TRBJ2-7,NA,TRBV7-9
CASNERDGVFVGELFF,TGTGCCAGCAACGAACGGGACGGGGTGTTTGTCGGGGAGCTGTTTTTT,NA,TRBJ2-2,NA,TRBV7-8
CASSLDTGANVLTF,TGTGCCAGCAGCCTAGATACCGGGGCCAACGTCCTGACTTTC,NA,TRBJ2-6,NA,TRBV9
CASSQDRGYGYTF,TGTGCCAGCAGCCAAGACAGGGGCTATGGCTACACCTTC,TRBD1,TRBJ1-2,few,TRBV16
CAWNQGNTEAFF,TGTGCCTGGAATCAGGGGAACACTGAAGCTTTCTTT,NA,TRBJ1-1,few,TRBV30
CAINGRGGTGELFF,TGTGCCATCAATGGCAGGGGAGGCACCGGGGAGCTGTTTTTT,NA,TRBJ2-2,NA,TRBV2
CASSLELELTGELFF,TGTGCCAGCAGCTTGGAACTAGAACTCACCGGGGAGCTGTTTTTT,NA,TRBJ2-2,NA,TRBV5-6
CASSFGQSAEAFF,TGTGCCAGCAGTTTTGGACAGAGCGCTGAAGCTTTCTTT,NA,TRBJ1-1,few,TRBV27
CASSGHRDPRAFF,TGCGCCAGCAGCGGGCACAGGGATCCGAGAGCTTTCTTT,NA,TRBJ1-1,NA,TRBV4-1
CASTQGTNEKLFF,TGTGCCAGCACCCAGGGCACAAATGAAAAACTGTTTTTT,NA,TRBJ1-4,few,TRBV6-6
CASIVRSGRGETQYF,TGTGCCAGCATAGTTCGAAGCGGGAGAGGGGAGACCCAGTACTTC,TRBD2,TRBJ2-5,NA,TRBV6-1
CASSENRLSTGELFF,TGTGCCAGCAGTGAGAATAGGCTCAGCACCGGGGAGCTGTTTTTT,NA,TRBJ2-2,once,TRBV6-1
CASRLPGREAFF,TGTGCCAGCAGATTACCGGGACGGGAAGCTTTCTTT,NA,TRBJ1-1,once,TRBV5-4
CASSVGDNEQFF,TGTGCCAGCAGCGTAGGGGACAATGAGCAGTTCTTC,NA,TRBJ2-1,NA,TRBV9
CASSFSGAGYGYTF,TGTGCCAGCAGTTTCTCAGGGGCCGGCTATGGCTACACCTTC,NA,TRBJ1-2,NA,TRBV27
CASSVPYNEQFF,TGTGCCAGCAGTGTACCCTACAATGAGCAGTTCTTC,NA,TRBJ2-1,NA,TRBV28
CASSPTPLYGYTF,TGTGCCAGCAGCCCAACGCCTCTTTATGGCTACACCTTC,NA,TRBJ1-2,NA,TRBV7-9
CASSRERDLTYERYF,TGTGCCAGCAGCCGCGAGCGGGATCTTACCTACGAGCGGTACTTC,TRBD2,TRBJ2-7,NA,TRBV2
CASSRRLGSQPQHF,TGTGCCAGCAGTCGCCGATTGGGTAGCCAGCCCCAGCATTTT,NA,TRBJ1-5,NA,TRBV6-5
CASSHSGKNSYNEQFF,TGTGCCAGCAGTCATAGCGGGAAAAACTCCTACAATGAGCAGTTCTTC,TRBD2,TRBJ2-1,NA,TRBV2
CSVDGGNEKLFF,TGCAGCGTTGATGGTGGTAATGAAAAACTGTTTTTT,NA,TRBJ1-4,NA,TRBV29-1
CASSELGQGAAYNEKLFF,TGTGCCAGCAGTGAATTAGGGCAGGGGGCGGCCTATAATGAAAAACTGTTTTTT,TRBD1,TRBJ1-4,NA,TRBV25-1
CASSPQGGGRSYEQFF,TGTGCCAGCAGTCCCCAAGGGGGGGGTCGTTCCTATGAGCAGTTCTTC,NA,TRBJ2-1,NA,TRBV2
CASKLGGRYNEQFF,TGTGCCAGCAAACTTGGGGGGCGGTACAATGAGCAGTTCTTC,NA,TRBJ2-1,NA,TRBV27
CASSMWGQGASDTQYF,TGTGCCAGTAGTATGTGGGGACAGGGGGCTTCAGATACGCAGTATTTT,TRBD1,TRBJ2-3,once,TRBV19
CASSLTGSSYNEQFF,TGTGCCAGCAGTTTAACAGGGAGCTCCTACAATGAGCAGTTCTTC,NA,TRBJ2-1,NA,TRBV27
CASSLAGGYNEQFF,TGTGCCAGTTCTCTAGCGGGAGGTTACAATGAGCAGTTCTTC,TRBD2,TRBJ2-1,NA,TRBV19